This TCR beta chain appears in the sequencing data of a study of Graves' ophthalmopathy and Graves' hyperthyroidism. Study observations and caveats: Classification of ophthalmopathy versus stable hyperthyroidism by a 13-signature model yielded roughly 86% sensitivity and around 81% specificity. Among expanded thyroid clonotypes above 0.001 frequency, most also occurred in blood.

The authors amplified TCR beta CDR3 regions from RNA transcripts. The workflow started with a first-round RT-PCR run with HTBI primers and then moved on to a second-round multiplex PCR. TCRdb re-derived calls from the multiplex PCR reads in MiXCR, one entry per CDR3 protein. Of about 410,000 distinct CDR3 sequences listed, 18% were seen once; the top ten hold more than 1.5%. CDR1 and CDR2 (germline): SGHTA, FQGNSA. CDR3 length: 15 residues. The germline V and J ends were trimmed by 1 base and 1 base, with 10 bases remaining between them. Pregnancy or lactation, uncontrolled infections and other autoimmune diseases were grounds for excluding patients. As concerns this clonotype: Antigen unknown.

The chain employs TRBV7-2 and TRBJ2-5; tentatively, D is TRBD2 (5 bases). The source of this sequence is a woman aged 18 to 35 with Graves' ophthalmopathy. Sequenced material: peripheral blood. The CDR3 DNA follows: TGTGCCAGCAGCTTAGGGGAGCGGCTCCAAGAGACCCAGTACTTC. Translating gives CASSLGERLQETQYF.